This TCR beta chain was found in a study of cytomegalovirus exposure and HLA in healthy donors. Germline V CDR1 and CDR2: SGHTA, FQGNSA. V gave up 5 bases and J gave up 1 base; unmatched junction bases: 11. This CDR3 is built from 16 residues. PCR involved 60 Vbeta and 13 Jbeta primers. TCRdb keeps only in-frame clones here, not all; method: immunoSEQ multiplex PCR. The table lists around 170,000 clones, around 81% of them singletons. The specimen was PBMCs. The rearrangement links TRBV7-2 to TRBJ2-7; 7 bases are a match to TRBD1. This TCR derives from a man in his forties in good health and CMV-seronegative. The CDR3 coding sequence is TGTGCCAGCAGCACCGAAGGGGGCGGGCGGTCCTACGAGCAGTACTTC. This gives the protein CASSTEGGGRSYEQYF. Supplemented by reference TRBV7-2 and TRBJ2-7, the full variable domain reads GAGVSQSPSNKVTEKGKDVELRCDPISGHTALYWYRQSLGQGLEFLIYFQGNSAPDKSGLPSDRFSAERTGGSVSTLTIQRTQQEDSAVYLCASSTEGGGRSYEQYFGPGTRLTVT.